These 25 T cell receptor beta chains originate from one sample sequenced in a study of cytomegalovirus exposure and HLA in healthy donors. The primer mix had 60 Vbeta and 13 Jbeta primers. TCRdb's copy holds only in-frame clones and misses some; the assay was immunoSEQ multiplex PCR. Among fewer than 200,000 clones listed, less than 90% were seen once. The specimen sequenced was PBMCs. All receptors come from a girl in the first two years of life in good health and CMV-seronegative.

V is TRBV18 and J is TRBJ2-7; D not certain. The CDR3 loop spans 13 amino acids. Germline CDR1 and CDR2: KGHSH and LQKENI. Trimming left V 4 bases short and J 1 base short, with 8 bases between. CDR3 DNA: TGTGCCAGCTCACGGCAGGCTTCCTACGAGCAGTACTTC. Protein product: CASSRQASYEQYF.

The chain has TRBV25-1 and TRBJ2-7, with 8 bases matching TRBD2. V trimming: 0 bases; J trimming: 0 bases; junction bases outside the gene matches: 1. Germline assignment: CDR1 MGHDK and CDR2 SYGVNS. The CDR3 sequence is 15 residues long. CDR3 amino acids: CASSEYSGSSYEQYF. In nucleotides, the CDR3 is TGTGCCAGCAGTGAATACAGCGGGAGCTCCTACGAGCAGTACTTC.

J is TRBJ2-7 and V is TRBV7-2; 7 bases are shared with TRBD1. CDR3 size: 15 residues. The germline CDR1 and CDR2 sequences are SGHTA and FQGNSA. The V and J ends lost 3 bases and 2 bases, in that order; junction bases with no gene match: 7. The CDR3 DNA reads TGTGCCAGCAGCTTCCGGGACAGATACACCTACGAGCAGTACTTC. It specifies CASSFRDRYTYEQYF.

The chain links TRBV6-1 to TRBJ1-5, with TRBD1 as a possible D gene (5 bases). Germline V gene data show CDR1 as MNHNS and CDR2 as SASEGT. The V end was cut by 5 bases, the J end by 0 bases, with 5 bases between. The CDR3 consists of 13 residues. CDR3 DNA sequence: TGTGCCAGCAGTAGGGGTAGCAATCAGCCCCAGCATTTT. It specifies CASSRGSNQPQHF.

The chain is built from TRBV19 and TRBJ1-1, with D possibly TRBD1 on 6 matching bases. Trimming pared 4 bases from V and 3 bases from J, leaving 12 bases between. The CDR3 has 14 residues. The germline V gene encodes CDR1 LNHDA and CDR2 SQIVND (reference sequence). CDR3 coding DNA: TGTGCCAGTAGTACCACAGGGTCTCACACTGAAGCTTTCTTT. It translates to CASSTTGSHTEAFF.

In this sample, this clone turned up once. DNA of the CDR3: TGTGCCAGCAGCCAAGGGACTAGCGGGAGAGTAAATGAGCAGTTCTTC. Encoded protein: CASSQGTSGRVNEQFF. The V and J genes are TRBV5-4 and TRBJ2-1; TRBD2 agrees at 14 bases. CDR3 length: 16 residues. Germline assignment: CDR1 SGHNT and CDR2 YYREEE (reference sequence). The J segment lost 7 bases and the V segment lost 4 bases, leaving 7 bases of the junction unmatched. Together with reference TRBV5-4 and TRBJ2-1, the CDR3 gives the full variable domain: ETGVTQSPTHLIKTRGQQVTLRCSSQSGHNTVSWYQQALGQGPQFIFQYYREEENGRGNFPPRFSGLQFPNYSSELNVNALELDDSALYLCASSQGTSGRVNEQFFGPGTRLTVL.

The chain recombines TRBV2 with TRBJ2-2, with D perhaps TRBD2 (5 bases). V was shortened by 4 bases and J by 4 bases, with 10 bases between the two germline ends. CDR3 length equals 14 residues. Germline CDR1 is SNHLY and CDR2 is FYNNEI. The CDR3 loop is CASSVGVTTGELFF. CDR3 DNA sequence: TGTGCCAGCAGTGTCGGGGTAACCACCGGGGAGCTGTTTTTT.

V usage is TRBV13 and J usage is TRBJ2-3; the match to TRBD2 covers 14 bases. The trim removed 5 bases at V and 6 bases at J, leaving 4 bases unmatched. Germline V gene sequence: CDR1 PRHDT, CDR2 FYEKMQ (reference sequence). The CDR3 is 15 residues long. CDR3 bases: TGTGCCAGCAGCATACGGACTAGCGGGAGGGATACGCAGTATTTT. Translation gives CASSIRTSGRDTQYF.

J is TRBJ2-5 and V is TRBV5-1; TRBD2 matches at 7 bases. V lost 3 bases to trimming and J lost 4 bases; unmatched junction nucleotides: 3. This CDR3 spans 13 amino acids. The germline V gene has CDR1 SGHRS and CDR2 YFSETQ. CDR3 nucleotide sequence: TGCGCCAGCAGCTGGGGACTATTAGAGACCCAGTACTTC. Translation gives CASSWGLLETQYF.

The V and J genes are TRBV11-2 and TRBJ2-7; D gene unclear. Trimming took 5 bases from V and 2 from J, leaving 7 bases between them. This CDR3 comprises 12 residues. In germline, CDR1 is SGHAT, CDR2 FQNNGV. The CDR3 DNA sequence: TGTGCCAGCAGCGGGCTTACCTACGAGCAGTACTTC. This sequence encodes CASSGLTYEQYF.

Only a few counts were recorded for this clone. The chain employs TRBV4-3 and TRBJ2-1, with TRBD1 matching 10 bases. The ends lost 4 bases at V and 5 bases at J; junction bases unmatched: 8. Per germline, CDR1 LGHNA and CDR2 YSLEER. The CDR3 loop spans 16 amino acids. The CDR3 protein is CASSRFPGQGNNEQFF. The CDR3 region has the DNA TGCGCCAGCAGCCGATTCCCGGGACAGGGGAACAATGAGCAGTTCTTC.

There are a few counts of this clone. The chain carries TRBV11-2 and TRBJ1-5, with D possibly being TRBD1 (6 bases). CDR1 and CDR2 from the germline V gene are SGHAT and FQNNGV. The CDR3 consists of 13 residues. Deletions cut 2 bases from V and 7 bases from J, with 9 bases between. The CDR3, as DNA: TGTGCCAGCAGCTTACAGGGGTTACAGCCCCAGCATTTT. Translating gives CASSLQGLQPQHF.

The chain has TRBV6-1 and TRBJ1-4; D ambiguous. The V end lost 0 bases, the J end lost 5 bases, and 10 bases lay between the germline ends. This CDR3 is built from 15 residues. Germline loops: CDR1 MNHNS, CDR2 SASEGT. In DNA, the CDR3 is TGTGCCAGCAGTGAAGCTTACAGTTACAATGAAAAACTGTTTTTT. This gives the protein CASSEAYSYNEKLFF.

The chain is built from TRBV20-1 and TRBJ2-7; D is undetermined. Germline lookup yields CDR1 DFQATT and CDR2 SNEGSKA (reference sequence). This CDR3 has 10 residues. V was shortened by 5 bases and J by 3 bases, with 5 bases between the two germline ends. Here the CDR3 DNA reads TGCAGTGCTTATGTCTACGAGCAGTACTTC. Translated: CSAYVYEQYF.

This clone has just a few counts. The chain couples TRBV5-8 to TRBJ2-6; tentatively, D is TRBD1 (5 bases). This CDR3 is 16 amino acids long. CDR1 and CDR2 from the germline V gene are SGHTS and YDEGEE. V was trimmed by 1 base and J by 2 bases, leaving 10 bases between them. The CDR3 bases are TGTGCCAGCAGCTTGAGACAGAGAGCTGGGGCCAACGTCCTGACTTTC. Amino acids: CASSLRQRAGANVLTF. Together with reference TRBV5-8 and TRBJ2-6, the CDR3 gives the full variable domain: EAGVTQSPTHLIKTRGQQATLRCSPISGHTSVYWYQQALGLGLQFLLWYDEGEERNRGNFPPRFSGRQFPNYSSELNVNALELEDSALYLCASSLRQRAGANVLTFGAGSRLTVL.

This chain links TRBV19 with TRBJ1-1; 7 bases match TRBD1. With V trimmed by 6 bases and J by 1 base, 8 bases remained unmatched. The CDR3 length is 15 residues. Germline lookup yields CDR1 LNHDA and CDR2 SQIVND (reference sequence). The CDR3 loop is CASRPHRDRNTEAFF. The CDR3 DNA reads TGTGCCAGTAGACCTCACAGGGACAGGAACACTGAAGCTTTCTTT.

This chain connects TRBV25-1 to TRBJ2-1, with a tentative D call TRBD2 (5 bases). The CDR3 runs 13 residues. The V end lost 3 bases, the J end lost 5 bases, and 8 bases lay between the germline ends. Germline V lookup: CDR1 MGHDK, CDR2 SYGVNS. The CDR3 nucleotides are TGTGCCAGCAGTGACCGAGGGAACAATGAGCAGTTCTTC. Its translation is CASSDRGNNEQFF.

The sample holds one count of this clone. The chain employs TRBV4-1 and TRBJ1-3; D is perhaps TRBD1 (6 bases). V gave up 1 base and J gave up 2 bases, with 9 bases separating them. Germline V gene data show CDR1 as MGHRA and CDR2 as YSYEKL. CDR3 length: 15 amino acids. The CDR3 sequence: CASSQVRGAGNTIYF. Here the CDR3 DNA reads TGCGCCAGCAGCCAAGTCAGGGGTGCTGGAAACACCATATATTTT.

This rearrangement joins TRBV7-9 to TRBJ1-1, with 8 bases lining up with TRBD1. The trim removed 5 bases at V and 7 bases at J, leaving 15 bases unmatched. This CDR3 is built from 16 residues. CDR1 and CDR2 from the germline V gene are SEHNR and FQNEAQ (reference sequence). The CDR3 sequence is CASSLSPQGERREAFF. In nucleotides, the CDR3 is TGTGCCAGCAGCCTCTCCCCACAGGGGGAGAGACGTGAAGCTTTCTTT.

This chain's CDR3 is CSVRTGGPNQPQHF. The CDR3 nucleotides read TGCAGCGTCCGAACAGGGGGGCCAAATCAGCCCCAGCATTTT. The V and J genes are TRBV29-1 and TRBJ1-5; 8 bases fit TRBD1. The CDR3 length is 14 residues. Trimming removed 6 bases from V and 4 bases from J; junction bases left unmatched: 8. In germline, CDR1 is SQVTM, CDR2 ANQGSEA.

The V gene is TRBV5-6, the J gene TRBJ1-3, with D possibly being TRBD1 (6 bases). Between the trimmed V and J ends, which lost 2 bases and 0 bases, there was a span of 9 bases. The germline V gene encodes CDR1 SGHDT and CDR2 YYEEEE. The CDR3 totals 15 residues. The CDR3 here is CASSFDRPSGNTIYF. CDR3 sequence (DNA): TGTGCCAGCAGCTTTGACAGGCCCTCTGGAAACACCATATATTTT.

The chain links TRBV11-2 to TRBJ2-5; TRBD2 is a possible D gene (6 bases). Per the germline V gene, CDR1 is SGHAT and CDR2 is FQNNGV. The CDR3 loop spans 15 amino acids. The germline V and J ends were trimmed by 1 base and 5 bases, with 14 bases remaining between them. This CDR3 is CASSLVREVGETQYF. In nucleotides, the CDR3 is TGTGCCAGCAGCTTAGTCAGGGAGGTCGGTGAGACCCAGTACTTC.

The J gene is TRBJ1-1, the V gene TRBV7-8, with 7 bases aligning to TRBD1. Losses at the gene ends were 0 bases for V and 1 base for J; bases not matched to a gene: 5. Per germline, CDR1 SGHVS and CDR2 FQNEAQ. CDR3 length: 16 amino acids. CDR3 bases: TGTGCCAGCAGCTTAGCGAGGGGGCTGTCGAACACTGAAGCTTTCTTT. Protein: CASSLARGLSNTEAFF.

The chain employs TRBV30 and TRBJ2-1; tentatively, D is TRBD2 (6 bases). The germline V gene encodes CDR1 GTSNPN and CDR2 SVGIG (reference sequence). The V and J ends lost 3 bases and 6 bases respectively, with 15 bases between them. CDR3 length: 14 amino acids. CDR3 nucleotide sequence: TGTGCCTGGAGCCCCCTCAAAGCGGGCAATGAGCAGTTCTTC. Translating gives CAWSPLKAGNEQFF.

The J gene is TRBJ2-7, the V gene TRBV21-1; no DNA check was done on the table's D call, TRBD1. TRBV21-1 is shown as a pseudogene. This CDR3 is 13 amino acids long. The CDR3 sequence: CASSKEGKDEQYF. DNA for the CDR3: TGTGCCAGCAGCAAAGAGGGGAAGGACGAGCAGTACTTC.